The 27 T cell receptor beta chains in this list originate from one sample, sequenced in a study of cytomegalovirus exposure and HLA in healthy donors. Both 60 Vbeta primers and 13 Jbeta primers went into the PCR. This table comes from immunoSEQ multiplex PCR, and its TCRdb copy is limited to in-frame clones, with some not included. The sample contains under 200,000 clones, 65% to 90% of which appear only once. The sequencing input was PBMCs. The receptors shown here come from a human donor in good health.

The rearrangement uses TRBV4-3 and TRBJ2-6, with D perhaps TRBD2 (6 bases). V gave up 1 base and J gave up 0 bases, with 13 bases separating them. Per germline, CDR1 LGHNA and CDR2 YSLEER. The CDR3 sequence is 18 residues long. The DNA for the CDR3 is TGCGCCAGCAGCCAAGTTACCCCCGGGGGCTCTGGGGCCAACGTCCTGACTTTC. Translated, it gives CASSQVTPGGSGANVLTF.

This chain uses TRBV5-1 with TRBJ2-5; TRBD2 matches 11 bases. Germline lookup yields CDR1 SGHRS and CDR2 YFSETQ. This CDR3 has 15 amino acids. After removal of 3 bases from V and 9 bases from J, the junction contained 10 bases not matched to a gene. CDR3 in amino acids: CASSSLAGGEKAQYF. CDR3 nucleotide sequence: TGCGCCAGCAGCTCCCTAGCGGGGGGTGAGAAGGCCCAGTACTTC.

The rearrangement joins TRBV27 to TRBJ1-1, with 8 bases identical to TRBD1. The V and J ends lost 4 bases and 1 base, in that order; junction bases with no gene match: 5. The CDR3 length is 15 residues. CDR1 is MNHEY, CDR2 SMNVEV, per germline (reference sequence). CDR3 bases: TGTGCCAGCAGTTCCGGACAGGGCGAGAACACTGAAGCTTTCTTT. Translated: CASSSGQGENTEAFF.

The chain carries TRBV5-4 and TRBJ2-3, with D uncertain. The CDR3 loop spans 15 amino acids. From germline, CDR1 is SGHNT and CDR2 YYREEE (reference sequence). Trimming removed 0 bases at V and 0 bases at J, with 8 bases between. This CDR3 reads CASSLAKISTDTQYF. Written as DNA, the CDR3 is TGTGCCAGCAGCTTGGCTAAGATAAGCACAGATACGCAGTATTTT.

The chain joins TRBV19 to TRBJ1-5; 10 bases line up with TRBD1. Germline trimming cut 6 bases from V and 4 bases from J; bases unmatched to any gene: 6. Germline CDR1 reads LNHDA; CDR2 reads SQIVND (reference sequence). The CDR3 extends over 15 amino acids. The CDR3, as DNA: TGTGCCAGTAGCCCGGACAGGGGGGCAAATCAGCCCCAGCATTTT. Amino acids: CASSPDRGANQPQHF.

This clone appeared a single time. The chain's CDR3 is CASSLAGGRGLYEQYF. CDR3 DNA sequence: TGTGCCAGCAGCTTAGCGGGGGGCAGGGGGCTATACGAGCAGTACTTC. This chain connects TRBV7-9 to TRBJ2-5; 8 bases fit TRBD1. The J call may be faulty, since TRBJ2-7 better matches the DNA end. The V gene's germline CDR1 is SEHNR and CDR2 FQNEAQ (reference sequence). The CDR3 runs 16 residues.

In DNA form, the CDR3 reads TGTGCCAGCAGTGGTAGTTGGCAGGGATTCTATGGCTACACCTTC. As protein: CASSGSWQGFYGYTF. The V gene is TRBV2, the J gene TRBJ1-2, with D possibly matching TRBD1 (5 bases). The CDR3 is made up of 15 amino acids. Germline V gene lookup returns CDR1 SNHLY and CDR2 FYNNEI. Trimming removed 4 bases at V and 4 bases at J, with 16 bases between.

Here the CDR3 reads CASSEWAGTQETQYF. CDR3 DNA: TGTGCCAGCAGTGAGTGGGCGGGGACCCAAGAGACCCAGTACTTC. This chain links TRBV2 with TRBJ2-5, with D perhaps matching TRBD2 (6 bases). This CDR3 has 15 amino acids. Germline loops: CDR1 SNHLY, CDR2 FYNNEI. V shed 3 bases and J shed 1 base, with 12 bases lying between them.

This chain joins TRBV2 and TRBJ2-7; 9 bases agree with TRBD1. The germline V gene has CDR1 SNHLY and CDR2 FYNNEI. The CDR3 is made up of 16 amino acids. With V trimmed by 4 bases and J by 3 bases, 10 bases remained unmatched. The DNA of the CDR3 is TGTGCCAGCAGTGGATCCTCCGGGACAGGGAACTACGAGCAGTACTTC. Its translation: CASSGSSGTGNYEQYF.

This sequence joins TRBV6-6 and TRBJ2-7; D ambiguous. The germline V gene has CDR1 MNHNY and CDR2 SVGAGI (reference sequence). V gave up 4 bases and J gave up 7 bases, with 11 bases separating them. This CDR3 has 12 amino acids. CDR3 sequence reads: CASSSIVREQYF. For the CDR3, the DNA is TGTGCCAGCAGTTCAATCGTGAGGGAGCAGTACTTC.

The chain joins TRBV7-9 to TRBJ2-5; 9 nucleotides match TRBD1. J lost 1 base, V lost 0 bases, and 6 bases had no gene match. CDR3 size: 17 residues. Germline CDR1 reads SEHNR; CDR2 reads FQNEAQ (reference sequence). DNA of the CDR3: TGTGCCAGCAGCTTAGCCGGGACAGGGCTACTCCAAGAGACCCAGTACTTC. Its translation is CASSLAGTGLLQETQYF.

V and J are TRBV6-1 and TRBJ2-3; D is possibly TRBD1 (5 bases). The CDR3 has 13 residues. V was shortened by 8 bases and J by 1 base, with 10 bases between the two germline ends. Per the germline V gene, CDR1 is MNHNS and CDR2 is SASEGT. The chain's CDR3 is CASLIGGTDTQYF. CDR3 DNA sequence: TGTGCCAGCTTAATAGGGGGCACAGATACGCAGTATTTT.

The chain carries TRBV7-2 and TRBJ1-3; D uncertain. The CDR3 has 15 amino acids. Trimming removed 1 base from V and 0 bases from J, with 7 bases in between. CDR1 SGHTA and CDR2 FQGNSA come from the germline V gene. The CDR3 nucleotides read TGTGCCAGCAGCTTAGATCCGAGCTCTGGAAACACCATATATTTT. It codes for CASSLDPSSGNTIYF.

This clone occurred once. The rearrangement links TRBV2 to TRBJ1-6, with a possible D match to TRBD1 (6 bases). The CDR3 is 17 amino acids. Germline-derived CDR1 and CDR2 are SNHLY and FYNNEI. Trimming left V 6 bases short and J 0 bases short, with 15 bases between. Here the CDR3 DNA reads TGTGCCAGCAGCGTTACAGGGATCGGCTCCTATAATTCACCCCTCCACTTT. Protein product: CASSVTGIGSYNSPLHF.

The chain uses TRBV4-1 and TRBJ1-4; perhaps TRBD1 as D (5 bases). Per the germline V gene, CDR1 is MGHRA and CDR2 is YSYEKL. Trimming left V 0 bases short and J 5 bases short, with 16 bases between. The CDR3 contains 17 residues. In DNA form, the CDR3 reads TGCGCCAGCAGCCAAGATAACCGAAGGGGTCGGAATGAAAAACTGTTTTTT. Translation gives CASSQDNRRGRNEKLFF.

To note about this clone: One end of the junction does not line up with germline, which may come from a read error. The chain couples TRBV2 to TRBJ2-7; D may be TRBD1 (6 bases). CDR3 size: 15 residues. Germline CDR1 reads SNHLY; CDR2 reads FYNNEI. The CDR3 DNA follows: TGTGCCAGCATTGAAACGACGGACAGCTCCTACGAGCAGTACTTC. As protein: CASIETTDSSYEQYF.

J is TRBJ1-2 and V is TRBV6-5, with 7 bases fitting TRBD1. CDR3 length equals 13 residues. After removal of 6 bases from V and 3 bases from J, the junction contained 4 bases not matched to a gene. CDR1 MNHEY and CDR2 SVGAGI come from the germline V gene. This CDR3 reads CASRSDRDYGYTF. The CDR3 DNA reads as TGTGCCAGCAGGTCCGACAGGGACTATGGCTACACCTTC.

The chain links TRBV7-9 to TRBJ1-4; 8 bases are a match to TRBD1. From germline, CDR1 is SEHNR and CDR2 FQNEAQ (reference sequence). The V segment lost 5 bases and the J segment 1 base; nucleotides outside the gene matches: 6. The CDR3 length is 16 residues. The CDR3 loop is CASSPYGQGTNEKLFF. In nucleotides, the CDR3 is TGTGCCAGCAGCCCCTACGGACAGGGAACTAATGAAAAACTGTTTTTT.

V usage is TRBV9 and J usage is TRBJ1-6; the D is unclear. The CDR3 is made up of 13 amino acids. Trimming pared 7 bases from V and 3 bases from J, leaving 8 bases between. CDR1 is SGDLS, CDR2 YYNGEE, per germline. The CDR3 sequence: CASLGSYNSPLHF. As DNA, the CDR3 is TGTGCCAGCTTGGGGAGCTATAATTCACCCCTCCACTTT.

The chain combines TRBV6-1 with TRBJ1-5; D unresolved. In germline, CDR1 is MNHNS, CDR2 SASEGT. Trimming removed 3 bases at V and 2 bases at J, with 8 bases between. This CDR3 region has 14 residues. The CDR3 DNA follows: TGTGCCAGCAGTGAGCGCGGGGGCAATCAGCCCCAGCATTTT. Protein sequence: CASSERGGNQPQHF.

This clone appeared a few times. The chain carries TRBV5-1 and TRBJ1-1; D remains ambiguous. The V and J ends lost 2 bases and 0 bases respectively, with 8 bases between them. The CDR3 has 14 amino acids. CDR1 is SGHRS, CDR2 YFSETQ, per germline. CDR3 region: CASSFDGVNTEAFF. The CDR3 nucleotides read TGCGCCAGCAGCTTTGACGGAGTGAACACTGAAGCTTTCTTT.

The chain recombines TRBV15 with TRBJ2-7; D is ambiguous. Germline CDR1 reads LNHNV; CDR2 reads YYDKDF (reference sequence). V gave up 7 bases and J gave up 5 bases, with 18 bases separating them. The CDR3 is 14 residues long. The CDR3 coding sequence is TGTGCCACCACCCAGGATGGCAATATCGACGAGCAGTACTTC. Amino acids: CATTQDGNIDEQYF.

CDR3 bases: TGTGCCAGCAGCCTTGGACAGGGGACAGAGACCCAGTACTTC. This sequence encodes CASSLGQGTETQYF. The rearrangement joins TRBV7-9 to TRBJ2-5, with TRBD1 identical over 9 bases. There are 14 residues in the CDR3. The ends lost 5 bases at V and 4 bases at J; junction bases unmatched: 5. From germline, CDR1 is SEHNR and CDR2 FQNEAQ (reference sequence).

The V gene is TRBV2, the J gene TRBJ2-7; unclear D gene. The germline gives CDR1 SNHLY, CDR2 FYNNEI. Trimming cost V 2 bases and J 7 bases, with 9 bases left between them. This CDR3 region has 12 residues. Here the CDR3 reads CASSERSGEQYF. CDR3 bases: TGTGCCAGCAGTGAAAGGTCGGGTGAGCAGTACTTC.

The CDR3 DNA sequence: TGCGCCAGCAGCTACCAGCAGGGCTTGGGGGAAAAACTGTTTTTT. Translating it yields CASSYQQGLGEKLFF. The chain combines TRBV5-1 with TRBJ1-4, with D maybe TRBD1 (5 bases). Germline lookup yields CDR1 SGHRS and CDR2 YFSETQ. Deletions cut 3 bases from V and 8 bases from J, with 17 bases between. CDR3 length equals 15 residues.

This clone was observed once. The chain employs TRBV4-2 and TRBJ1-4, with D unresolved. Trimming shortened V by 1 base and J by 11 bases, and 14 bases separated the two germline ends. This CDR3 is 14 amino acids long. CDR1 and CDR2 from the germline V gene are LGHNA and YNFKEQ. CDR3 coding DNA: TGTGCCAGCAGCCAAGTAATTGAGGGAGGGAAACTGTTTTTT. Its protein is CASSQVIEGGKLFF.

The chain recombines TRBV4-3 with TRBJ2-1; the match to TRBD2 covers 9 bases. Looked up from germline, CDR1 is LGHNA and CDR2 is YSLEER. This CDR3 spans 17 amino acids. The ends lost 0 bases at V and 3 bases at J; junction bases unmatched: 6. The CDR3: CASSQERERGVYNEQFF. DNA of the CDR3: TGCGCCAGCAGCCAAGAGAGGGAGCGGGGGGTCTACAATGAGCAGTTCTTC.